Listed below are T cell receptor beta chains from one sample, sequenced in a study of blood T cell repertoires in COVID-19. Sequencing was performed with immunoSEQ multiplex PCR; in TCRdb, only in-frame clones are kept and a portion is missing. This sample has 320,000 or so clones, with roughly 85% found just once. Material for sequencing was PBMCs or T cells enriched from blood (not recorded which). These receptor sequences come from a woman aged 25 to 39 who had been exposed to COVID-19. The CDR3 runs from the conserved cysteine through the conserved F or W. Each record gives: CDR3 length, J gene, V gene, CDR3 protein.

13	TRBJ1-1	TRBV7-2	CASSWGHATEAFF
15	TRBJ1-4	TRBV6-5	CASSQGNGTNEKLFF
16	TRBJ1-1	TRBV28	CASRFFPTEMNTEAFF
15	TRBJ2-1	TRBV25-1	CASSEFASGRNEQFF
14	TRBJ1-4	TRBV7-2	CASSLGGSGGQLFF
14	TRBJ1-1	TRBV19	CASRMTGGRSEAFF
16	TRBJ1-4	TRBV6-4	CASSEFGQGKGEKLFF
15	TRBJ2-1	TRBV13	CASSPSSGSYNEQFF
18	TRBJ2-7	TRBV28	CAVNLGGSSKPLSYEQYF
18	TRBJ2-2	TRBV4-1	CASSQGARGTPNTGELFF
15	TRBJ2-7	TRBV7-2	CASSFTSGGSYEQYF
13	TRBJ1-1	TRBV30	CAWSVLLRTEAFF
15	TRBJ2-5	TRBV11-1	CASSPTSGRGETQYF
15	TRBJ2-2	TRBV6-4	CASSEPGTVDRELFF
16	TRBJ1-3	TRBV4-1	CASSQDDRATGNTIYF